These T cell receptor beta chains were read from a single sample in a study of blood T cell repertoires in COVID-19. Generated by immunoSEQ multiplex PCR, the TCRdb table keeps only in-frame clones and is missing some. The sample holds 150,000 to 200,000 clones, more than 75% seen once. The specimen sequenced was peripheral blood. These receptors were taken from a woman between 40 and 50 years old with COVID-19, enrolled during active disease. CDR3s include the opening cysteine and the closing phenylalanine or tryptophan. Fields, in order: V gene, clone size, J gene, D gene, CDR3 DNA, CDR3 protein. The D gene is left open where the match is weak. The size entry is marked missing in some rows and otherwise reads once, few, many or a size class.

>TRBV6-5|.|TRBJ2-7|.
TGTGCCAGCAGTTACTCGGAGTTGGGGGGCTACGAGCAGTACTTC
CASSYSELGGYEQYF
>TRBV24-1|.|TRBJ2-3|TRBD2
TGTGCCACCAGTGATCCCGGGACTAGCGGGAGCGGCACGCAGTATTTT
CATSDPGTSGSGTQYF
>TRBV14|once|TRBJ2-1|TRBD1
TGTGCCAGCAGCCTCTTATCGGGACAGGGTACCTACAATGAGCAGTTCTTC
CASSLLSGQGTYNEQFF
>TRBV19|.|TRBJ2-5|.
TGTGCCAGTAGCCTTGCCCCAGGTGGCAGGGGACACCTCCAAGAGACCCAGTACTTC
CASSLAPGGRGHLQETQYF
>TRBV25-1|.|TRBJ1-5|.
TGTGCCAGCAAGGACACAAGCAATCAGCCCCAGCATTTT
CASKDTSNQPQHF
>TRBV30|few|TRBJ1-2|.
TGTGCCGGGACCCTAGGCGGGAACTATGGCTACACCTTC
CAGTLGGNYGYTF
>TRBV10-3|.|TRBJ1-4|TRBD1
TGTGCCATCAGTGAGTCGGGACAGGGGGCGACTAATGAAAAACTGTTTTTT
CAISESGQGATNEKLFF
>TRBV6-1|.|TRBJ2-2|TRBD2
TGTGCCAGCAGTGCCCGGCGACTAGCGGCGAACACCGGGGAGCTGTTTTTT
CASSARRLAANTGELFF
>TRBV25-1|.|TRBJ1-3|TRBD1
TGTGCCTCCAGGGAGACAGGGAACATGATGACCATATATTTT
CASRETGNMMTIYF
>TRBV7-9|.|TRBJ1-4|.
TGTGCCAGCAGCTTAGGTCGACAGATTAATGAAAAACTGTTTTTT
CASSLGRQINEKLFF
>TRBV19|many|TRBJ1-5|.
TGTGCCAGTAGTATCGGGATAAGAGGGCCCCTCAGCAATCAGCCCCAGCATTTT
CASSIGIRGPLSNQPQHF
>TRBV11-2|.|TRBJ1-5|.
TGTGCCAGCAGCTTAGTTTCAGGGGACAGCAATCAGCCCCAGCATTTT
CASSLVSGDSNQPQHF
>TRBV27|.|TRBJ2-5|TRBD2
TGTGCCAGCAGTTTGAGATGGGGGAGGGGAGAGACCCAGTACTTC
CASSLRWGRGETQYF
>TRBV2|once|TRBJ1-5|.
TGTGCCAGCAGTTCCATGACAGACCATCAGCCCCAGCATTTT
CASSSMTDHQPQHF
>TRBV5-6|.|TRBJ1-3|.
TGTGCCAGCAGCTTGGGACAGTGGAACACCATATATTTT
CASSLGQWNTIYF
>TRBV5-6|.|TRBJ1-6|.
TGTGCCAGCAGCGACACAGCAAGGGGCTCCTATAATTCACCCCTCCACTTT
CASSDTARGSYNSPLHF
>TRBV6-1|few|TRBJ2-7|TRBD1
TGTGCCAGCAGTGACCAAACAGGGGGGACCTACGAGCAGTACTTC
CASSDQTGGTYEQYF
>TRBV28|.|TRBJ2-1|TRBD1
TGTGCCAGCAGTTCCCCGACAGGGGACTCCTACAATGAGCAGTTCTTC
CASSSPTGDSYNEQFF
>TRBV25-1|.|TRBJ1-1|TRBD1
TGTGCCAGCAGGAGAGCGGACAGGGGGCATGGTGAAGCTTTCTTT
CASRRADRGHGEAFF
>TRBV19|many|TRBJ2-1|TRBD2
TGTGCCAGTAGTATCAGAGGACTAGCCAGGGACAATGAGCAGTTCTTC
CASSIRGLARDNEQFF
>TRBV9|.|TRBJ1-3|.
TGTGCCAGCAGCGCGCAAGAGACGGGAGGACCTGGAAACACCATATATTTT
CASSAQETGGPGNTIYF
>TRBV9|.|TRBJ1-6|TRBD1
TGTGCCAGCAGCGTAGGACAGGGGAGGAATTCACCCCTCCACTTT
CASSVGQGRNSPLHF
>TRBV2|.|TRBJ1-1|TRBD1
TGTGCCAGCAATCCGACAGGGGAAGCTTTCTTT
CASNPTGEAFF
>TRBV5-8|.|TRBJ2-5|TRBD1
TGTGCCAGCAGCTTAGGGGACAGGGGGCTGGAGACCCAGTACTTC
CASSLGDRGLETQYF
>TRBV2|.|TRBJ1-2|TRBD1
TGTGCCAGCAGTGAAGTGGGGGACAGGGGGCGGGACTATGGCTACACCTTC
CASSEVGDRGRDYGYTF